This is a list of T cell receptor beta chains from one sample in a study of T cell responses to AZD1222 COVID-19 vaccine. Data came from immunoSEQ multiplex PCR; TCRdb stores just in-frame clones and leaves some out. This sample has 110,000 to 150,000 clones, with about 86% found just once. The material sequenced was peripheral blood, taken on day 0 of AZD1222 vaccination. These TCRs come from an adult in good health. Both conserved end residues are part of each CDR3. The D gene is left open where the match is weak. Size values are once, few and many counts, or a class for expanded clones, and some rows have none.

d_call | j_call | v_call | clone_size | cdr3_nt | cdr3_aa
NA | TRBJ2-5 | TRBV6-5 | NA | TGTGCCAGCAGTCCTTTGGAGACCCAGTACTTC | CASSPLETQYF
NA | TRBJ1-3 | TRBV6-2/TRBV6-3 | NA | TGTGCCAGCAGTACCCGTTCGCAGGGCGGTGGAAACACCATATATTTT | CASSTRSQGGGNTIYF
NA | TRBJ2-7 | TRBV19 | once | TGTGCCAGTAGTATAGAAGGGGGGAACTACGAGCAGTACTTC | CASSIEGGNYEQYF
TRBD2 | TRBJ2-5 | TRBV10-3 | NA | TGTGCCATCAGTGATGGGAGGGTCCAAGAGACCCAGTACTTC | CAISDGRVQETQYF
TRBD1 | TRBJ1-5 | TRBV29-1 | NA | TGCAGCGTTGAAACAGGGGGCGGACAGCCCCAGCATTTT | CSVETGGGQPQHF
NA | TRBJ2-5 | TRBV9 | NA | TGTGCCAGCAGCGTAGTTTCCGCGATACAAGAGACCCAGTACTTC | CASSVVSAIQETQYF
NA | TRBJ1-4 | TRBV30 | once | TGTGCCTGGAGTGTAGGAGGGGAACATGAAAAACTGTTTTTT | CAWSVGGEHEKLFF
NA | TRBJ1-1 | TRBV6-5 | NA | TGTGCCAGCAGAGCGGGGCCGGGGAACACTGAAGCTTTCTTT | CASRAGPGNTEAFF
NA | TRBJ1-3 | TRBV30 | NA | TGTGCCTGGAGCAGTCTCTCTGGAAACACCATATATTTT | CAWSSLSGNTIYF
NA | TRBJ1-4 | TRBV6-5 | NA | TGTGCCAGCAGCTCCCGGGATTCTAATGAAAAACTGTTTTTT | CASSSRDSNEKLFF
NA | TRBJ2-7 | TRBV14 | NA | TGTGCCAGCAGCCAAGGTGGGAGTACCTACGAGCAGTACTTC | CASSQGGSTYEQYF
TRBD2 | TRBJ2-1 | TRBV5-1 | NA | TGCGCCAGCAGCTTGTCCCCGGCTAGCGGGTCCAATGAGCAGTTCTTC | CASSLSPASGSNEQFF
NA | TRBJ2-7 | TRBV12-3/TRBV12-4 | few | TGTGCCAGCAGTTTAGGACCGGAGTCGGCAATTTACTTC | CASSLGPESAIYF
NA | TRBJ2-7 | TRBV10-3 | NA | TGTGCCACGACGGACACTCTCTACGAGCAGTACTTC | CATTDTLYEQYF
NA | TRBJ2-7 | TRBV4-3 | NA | TGCGCCAGCAGCCAATCGACCCTAAAAGGGTCCTACGAGCAGTACTTC | CASSQSTLKGSYEQYF
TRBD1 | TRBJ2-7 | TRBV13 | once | TGTGCCAGCAGCTCTCTCCGGGACAGAGAAATTGAGCAGTACTTC | CASSSLRDREIEQYF
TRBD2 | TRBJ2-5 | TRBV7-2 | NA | TGTGCCAGCAGGCCAACTAGCGGGAGTGAGACCCAGTACTTC | CASRPTSGSETQYF
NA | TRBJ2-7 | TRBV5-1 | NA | TGCGCCAGCAGCTTGGGGATAGTAGCGATGTCCTACGAGCAGTACTTC | CASSLGIVAMSYEQYF
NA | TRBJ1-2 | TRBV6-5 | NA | TGTGCCAGCAGTTACTACAGGGAGGGCGGCTACACCTTC | CASSYYREGGYTF
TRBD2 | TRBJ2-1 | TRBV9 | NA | TGTGCCAGCAGCGTAGGAGGACTAGCGGGAGGTGAAGAGCAGTTCTTC | CASSVGGLAGGEEQFF
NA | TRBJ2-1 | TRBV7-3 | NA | TGTGCCAGCGGAGAGGGAGTGTACAATGAGCAGTTCTTC | CASGEGVYNEQFF
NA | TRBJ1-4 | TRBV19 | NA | TGTGCCAGTAGTAGAGACGGGCCAACTAATGAAAAACTGTTTTTT | CASSRDGPTNEKLFF
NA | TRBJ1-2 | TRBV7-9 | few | TGTGCCAGCAGCTCCCCCGCCGGACAGTCTTTCTATGGCTACACCTTC | CASSSPAGQSFYGYTF
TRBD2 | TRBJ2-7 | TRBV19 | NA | TGTGCCAGTAGCACTAGCGGGACGAACTACGAGCAGTACTTC | CASSTSGTNYEQYF
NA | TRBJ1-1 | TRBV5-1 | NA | TGCGCCAGCAGCTCCTACAGGGCCATGAACACTGAAGCTTTCTTT | CASSSYRAMNTEAFF
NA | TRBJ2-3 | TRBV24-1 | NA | TGTGCCACCAGTGATCCTGTGTTAAGCACAGATACGCAGTATTTT | CATSDPVLSTDTQYF
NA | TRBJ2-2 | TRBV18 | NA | TGTGCCAGCTCAGCCGTTGGCGGACCGAACACCGGGGAGCTGTTTTTT | CASSAVGGPNTGELFF
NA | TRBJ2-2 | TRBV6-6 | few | TGTGCCAGCAGTCGAGGACTAACCACTGCCTTTAGGGAGCTGTTTTTT | CASSRGLTTAFRELFF
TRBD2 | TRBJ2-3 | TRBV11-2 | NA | TGTGCCAGCAGCTTAGTGGCTAGCGGGAGAGGGGATACGCAGTATTTT | CASSLVASGRGDTQYF
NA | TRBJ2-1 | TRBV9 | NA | TGTGCCAGCAGTGTAGCGGTCTCCTACAATGAGCAGTTCTTC | CASSVAVSYNEQFF
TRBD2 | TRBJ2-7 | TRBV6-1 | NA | TGTGCCAGCAGTGAGGAGATAGCGGGAGGGTCCTACGAGCAGTACTTC | CASSEEIAGGSYEQYF
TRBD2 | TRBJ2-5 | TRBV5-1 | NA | TGCGCCAGCAGCTTGGTAGCCGGTGTCGGACTAGCGGGAACTTCCCCCAAGACCCAGTACTTC | CASSLVAGVGLAGTSPKTQYF
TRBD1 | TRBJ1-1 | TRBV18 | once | TGTGCCAGCTCACTGACATCGGGACAGGGTATGAACACTGAAGCTTTCTTT | CASSLTSGQGMNTEAFF
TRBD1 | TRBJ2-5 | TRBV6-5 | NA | TGTGCCAGCAGTTTAGGCAGGGGGCAAGAGACCCAGTACTTC | CASSLGRGQETQYF
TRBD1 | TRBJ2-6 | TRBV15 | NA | TGTGCCACCAGCAGTCCGACAGGGGGAAGCTCTGGGGCCAACGTCCTGACTTTC | CATSSPTGGSSGANVLTF
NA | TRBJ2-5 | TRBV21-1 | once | TGTGCCAGCAGAGGGGGCCAAGAGACCCAGTACTTC | CASRGGQETQYF
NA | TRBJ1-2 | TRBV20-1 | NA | TGCAGTGCTAGGCCCAACTATGGCTACACCTTC | CSARPNYGYTF
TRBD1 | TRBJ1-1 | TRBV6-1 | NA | TGTGCCAGCAGTGACTGGACAGGGGGAGGGAACACTGAAGCTTTCTTT | CASSDWTGGGNTEAFF
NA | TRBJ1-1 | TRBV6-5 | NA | TGTGCCAGCAGCAGGTCAGCGGCTGAAGCTTTCTTT | CASSRSAAEAFF
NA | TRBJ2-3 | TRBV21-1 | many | TGTGCCAGCAGCAAAGCAGATACGCAGTATTTT | CASSKADTQYF
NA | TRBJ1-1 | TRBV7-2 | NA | TGTGCCAGCAGCTTAGACCCCCCCGCGGCTTTCTTT | CASSLDPPAAFF
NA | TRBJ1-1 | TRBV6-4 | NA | TGTGCCAGGTCATACTGGACTGAAGCTTTCTTT | CARSYWTEAFF
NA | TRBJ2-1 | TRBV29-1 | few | TGCAGCGTTGAAGATTTTATTTTGGCGTCCTACAATGAGCAGTTCTTC | CSVEDFILASYNEQFF
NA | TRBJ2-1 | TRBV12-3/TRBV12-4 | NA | TGTGCCAGCAGTTTAAAAGGATTCGGTGAGCAGTTCTTC | CASSLKGFGEQFF
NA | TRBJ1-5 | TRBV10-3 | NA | TGTGCCACCGGTTCATCAGGGCTTGATCAGCCCCAGCATTTT | CATGSSGLDQPQHF
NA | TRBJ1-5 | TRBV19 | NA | TGTGCCAGTAGTATATATACCGTACCGGGGTGGGAGAATTTCAATCAGCCCCAGCATTTT | CASSIYTVPGWENFNQPQHF
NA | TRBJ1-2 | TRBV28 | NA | TGTGCCAGCAGTCCGCCCAGCGATTTCCCCTATGGCTACACCTTC | CASSPPSDFPYGYTF